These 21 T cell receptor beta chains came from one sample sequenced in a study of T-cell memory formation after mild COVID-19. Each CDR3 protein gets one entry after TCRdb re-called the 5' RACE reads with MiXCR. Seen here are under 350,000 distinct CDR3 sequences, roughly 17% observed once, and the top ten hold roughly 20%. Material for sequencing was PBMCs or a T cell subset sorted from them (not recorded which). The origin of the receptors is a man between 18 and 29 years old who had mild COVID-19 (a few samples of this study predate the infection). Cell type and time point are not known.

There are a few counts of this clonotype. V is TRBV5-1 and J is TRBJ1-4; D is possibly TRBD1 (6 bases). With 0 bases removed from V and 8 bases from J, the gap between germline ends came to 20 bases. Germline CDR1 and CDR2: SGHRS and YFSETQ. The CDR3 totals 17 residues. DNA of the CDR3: TGCGCCAGCAGCTTGGGACAGGCCTTTCCCCTAGGAGAAAAACTGTTTTTT. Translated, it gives CASSLGQAFPLGEKLFF.

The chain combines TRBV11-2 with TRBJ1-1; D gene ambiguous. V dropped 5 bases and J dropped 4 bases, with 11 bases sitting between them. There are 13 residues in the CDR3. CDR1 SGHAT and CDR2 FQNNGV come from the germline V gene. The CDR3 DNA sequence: TGTGCCAGCAGCCCCCATCGGGGCACTGAAGCTTTCTTT. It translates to CASSPHRGTEAFF.

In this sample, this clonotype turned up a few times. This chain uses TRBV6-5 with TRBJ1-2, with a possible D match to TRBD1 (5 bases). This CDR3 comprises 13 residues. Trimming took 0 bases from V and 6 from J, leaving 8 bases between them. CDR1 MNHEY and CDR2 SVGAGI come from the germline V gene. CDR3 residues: CASSYSQGHGYTF. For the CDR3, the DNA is TGTGCCAGCAGTTACTCGCAGGGCCATGGCTACACCTTC.

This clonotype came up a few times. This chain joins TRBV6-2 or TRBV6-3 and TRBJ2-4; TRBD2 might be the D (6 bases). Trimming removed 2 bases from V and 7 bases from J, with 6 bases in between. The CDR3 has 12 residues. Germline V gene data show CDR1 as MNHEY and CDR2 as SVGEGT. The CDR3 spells CASSYGGNIQYF. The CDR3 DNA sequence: TGTGCCAGCAGTTACGGGGGGAACATTCAGTACTTC.

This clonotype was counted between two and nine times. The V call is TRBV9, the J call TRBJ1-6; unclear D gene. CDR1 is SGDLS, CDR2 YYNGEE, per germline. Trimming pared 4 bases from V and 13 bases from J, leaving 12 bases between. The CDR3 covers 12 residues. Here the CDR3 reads CASSLGVPPLHF. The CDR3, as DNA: TGTGCCAGCAGCCTCGGGGTTCCCCCCCTCCACTTT.

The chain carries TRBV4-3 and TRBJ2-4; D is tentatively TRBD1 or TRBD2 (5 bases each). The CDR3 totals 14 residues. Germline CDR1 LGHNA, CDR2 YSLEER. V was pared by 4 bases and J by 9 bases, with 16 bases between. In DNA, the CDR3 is TGCGCCAGCAGCCCGGGACCCGCCCAGGGCATTCAGTACTTC. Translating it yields CASSPGPAQGIQYF.

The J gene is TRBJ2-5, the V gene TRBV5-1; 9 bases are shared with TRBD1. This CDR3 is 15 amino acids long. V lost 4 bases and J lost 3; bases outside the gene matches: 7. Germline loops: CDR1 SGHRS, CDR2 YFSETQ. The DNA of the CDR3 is TGCGCCAGCAGCCCCAGGGACAGGGCAGAAGAGACCCAGTACTTC. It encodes CASSPRDRAEETQYF. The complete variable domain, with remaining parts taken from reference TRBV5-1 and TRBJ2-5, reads KAGVTQTPRYLIKTRGQQVTLSCSPISGHRSVSWYQQTPGQGLQFLFEYFSETQRNKGNFPGRFSGRQFSNSRSEMNVSTLELGDSALYLCASSPRDRAEETQYFGPGTRLLVL.

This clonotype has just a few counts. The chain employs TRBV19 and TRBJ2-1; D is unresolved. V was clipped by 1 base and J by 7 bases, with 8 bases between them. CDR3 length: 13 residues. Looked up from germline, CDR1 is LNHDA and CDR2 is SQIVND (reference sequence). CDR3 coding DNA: TGTGCCAGTAGTATAGGAGCTGGAAATGAGCAGTTCTTC. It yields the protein CASSIGAGNEQFF.

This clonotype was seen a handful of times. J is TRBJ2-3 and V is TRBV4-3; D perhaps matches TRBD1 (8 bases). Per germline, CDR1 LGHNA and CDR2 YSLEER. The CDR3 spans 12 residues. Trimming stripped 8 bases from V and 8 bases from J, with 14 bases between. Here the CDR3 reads CASDNRGGTQYF. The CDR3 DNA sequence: TGCGCCAGCGATAACAGGGGGGGTACGCAGTATTTT.

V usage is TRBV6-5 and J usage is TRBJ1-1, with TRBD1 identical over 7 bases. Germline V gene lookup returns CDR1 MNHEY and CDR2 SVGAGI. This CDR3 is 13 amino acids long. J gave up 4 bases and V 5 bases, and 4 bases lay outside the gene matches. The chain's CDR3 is CASSLTGATEAFF. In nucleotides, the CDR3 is TGTGCCAGCAGTCTAACAGGGGCCACTGAAGCTTTCTTT.

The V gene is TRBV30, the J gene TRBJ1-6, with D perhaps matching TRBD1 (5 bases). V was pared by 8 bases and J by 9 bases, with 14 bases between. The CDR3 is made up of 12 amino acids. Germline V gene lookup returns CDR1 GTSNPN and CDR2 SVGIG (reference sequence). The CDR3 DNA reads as TGTGCCCGAGGGGAAGAAGGTTCACCCCTCCACTTT. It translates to CARGEEGSPLHF.

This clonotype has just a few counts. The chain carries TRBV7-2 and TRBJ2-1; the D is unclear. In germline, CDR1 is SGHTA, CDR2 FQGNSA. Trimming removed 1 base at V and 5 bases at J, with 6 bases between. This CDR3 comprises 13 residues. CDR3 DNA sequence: TGTGCCAGCAGCTTAGGTTGGCACAATGAGCAGTTCTTC. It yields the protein CASSLGWHNEQFF.

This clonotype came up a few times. Here the CDR3 DNA reads TGTGCCAGCAGTGAAAGGGCGGGCCCAGATACGCAGTATTTT. As protein: CASSERAGPDTQYF. V gene TRBV6-1 combines with J gene TRBJ2-3, with a weak D call TRBD2 (5 bases). Germline lookup yields CDR1 MNHNS and CDR2 SASEGT. CDR3 length equals 14 residues. The ends were cut back, 2 bases at V and 4 bases at J, with 10 bases in the middle.

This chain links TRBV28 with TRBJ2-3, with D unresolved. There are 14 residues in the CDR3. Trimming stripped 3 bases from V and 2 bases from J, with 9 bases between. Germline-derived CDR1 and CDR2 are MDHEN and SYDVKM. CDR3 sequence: CASSFSQTTDTQYF. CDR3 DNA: TGTGCCAGCAGTTTCTCACAGACCACAGATACGCAGTATTTT.

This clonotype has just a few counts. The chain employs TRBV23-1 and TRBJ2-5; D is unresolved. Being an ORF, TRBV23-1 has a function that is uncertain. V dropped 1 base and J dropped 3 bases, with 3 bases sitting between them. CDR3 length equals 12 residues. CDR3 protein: CASSQLEETQYF. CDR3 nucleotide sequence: TGCGCCAGCAGTCAATTGGAAGAGACCCAGTACTTC.

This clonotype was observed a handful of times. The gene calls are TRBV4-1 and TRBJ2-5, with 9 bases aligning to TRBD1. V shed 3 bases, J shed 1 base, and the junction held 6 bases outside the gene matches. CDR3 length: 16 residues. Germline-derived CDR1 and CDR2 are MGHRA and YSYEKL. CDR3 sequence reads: CASSQGTGTVQETQYF. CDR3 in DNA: TGCGCCAGCAGCCAGGGGACAGGGACCGTCCAAGAGACCCAGTACTTC.

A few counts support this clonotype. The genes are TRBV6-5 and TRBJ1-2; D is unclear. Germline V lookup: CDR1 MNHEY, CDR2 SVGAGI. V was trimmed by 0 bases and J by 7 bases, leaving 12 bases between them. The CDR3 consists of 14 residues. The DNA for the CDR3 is TGTGCCAGCAGTTACTCGAACGTTCTGGGTGGCTACACCTTC. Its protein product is CASSYSNVLGGYTF.

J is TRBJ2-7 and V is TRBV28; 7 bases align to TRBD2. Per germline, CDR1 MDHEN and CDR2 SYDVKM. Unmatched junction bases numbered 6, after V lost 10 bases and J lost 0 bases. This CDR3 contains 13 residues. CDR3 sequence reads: CATREVNSYEQYV. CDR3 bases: TGTGCCACCCGGGAGGTTAACTCCTACGAGCAGTACGTC.

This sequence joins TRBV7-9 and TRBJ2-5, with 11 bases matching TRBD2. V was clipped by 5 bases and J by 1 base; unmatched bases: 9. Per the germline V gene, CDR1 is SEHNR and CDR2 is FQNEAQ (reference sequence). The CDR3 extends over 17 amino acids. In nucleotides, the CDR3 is TGTGCCAGCAGCCCGGGGTCTAGCGGGGGGCCCCAAGAGACCCAGTACTTC. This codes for CASSPGSSGGPQETQYF.

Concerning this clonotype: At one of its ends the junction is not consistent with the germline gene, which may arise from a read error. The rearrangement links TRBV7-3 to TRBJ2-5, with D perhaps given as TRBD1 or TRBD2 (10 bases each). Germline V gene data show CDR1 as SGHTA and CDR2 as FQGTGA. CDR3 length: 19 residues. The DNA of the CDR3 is TGTTCCAGCAGCGTGGACAGGGGGAAACTAGCGGGGATCCAAGAGACCCAGTACTTC. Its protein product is CSSSVDRGKLAGIQETQYF.

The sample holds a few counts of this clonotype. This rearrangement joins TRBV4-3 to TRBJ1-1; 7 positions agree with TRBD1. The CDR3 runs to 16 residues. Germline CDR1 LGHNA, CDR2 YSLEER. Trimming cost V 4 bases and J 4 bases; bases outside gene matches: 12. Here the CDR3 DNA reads TGCGCCAGCAGCCGAGGAAGGGGGCATAGTAGCACTGAAGCTTTCTTT. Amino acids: CASSRGRGHSSTEAFF.